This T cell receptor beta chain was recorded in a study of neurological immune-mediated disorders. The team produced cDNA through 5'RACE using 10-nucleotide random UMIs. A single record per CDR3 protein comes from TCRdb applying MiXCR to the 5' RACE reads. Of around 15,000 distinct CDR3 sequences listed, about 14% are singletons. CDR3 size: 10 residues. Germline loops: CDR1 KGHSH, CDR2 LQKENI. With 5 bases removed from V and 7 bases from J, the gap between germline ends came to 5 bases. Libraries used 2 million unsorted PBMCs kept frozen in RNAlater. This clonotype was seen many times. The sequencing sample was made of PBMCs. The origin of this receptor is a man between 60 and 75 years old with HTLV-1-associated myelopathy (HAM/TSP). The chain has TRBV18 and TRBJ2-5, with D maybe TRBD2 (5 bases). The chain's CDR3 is CASSEGTQYF. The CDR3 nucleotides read TGTGCCAGCTCAGAGGGGACCCAGTACTTC.